A single sample is the source of the 23 T cell receptor beta chains below, sequenced in a study of T cell clusters in autoimmune cytopenias. Each sample's input was 200 to 300 ng genomic DNA, some 38,000 genome equivalents. One tube held mixed TRB-A and TRB-B primer pools for touch-down PCR. TCRdb re-called the multiplex PCR reads; one entry per CDR3 protein, DNA not given. The sample spans 5,500 to 6,500 distinct CDR3 sequences; the ten largest clones claim approximately 21%. This same sample was also taken into another study, of T cell repertoires in aging, cancer and after chemotherapy.

Sequencing was performed on peripheral blood. All receptors come from a human donor in good health.

The chain carries TRBV27 and TRBJ2-7; TCRdb selects TRBD2, and the lack of DNA leaves this call unchecked. CDR3 length equals 15 residues. The germline V gene has CDR1 MNHEY and CDR2 SMNVEV (reference sequence). CDR3 sequence reads: CASKLMQEGSYEQYF.

This chain's CDR3 is CASSLLVYEQYF. The rearrangement joins TRBV11-2 to TRBJ2-7. The CDR3 runs to 12 residues. Germline V lookup: CDR1 SGHAT, CDR2 FQNNGV.

By frequency, this clonotype is medium-sized. J is TRBJ1-5 and V is TRBV15; TCRdb selects TRBD1, and the lack of DNA leaves this call unchecked. The CDR3 consists of 15 residues. Germline V gene sequence: CDR1 LNHNV, CDR2 YYDKDF (reference sequence). CDR3 sequence reads: CATSRETGGNQPQHF. The full variable domain, completed using reference TRBV15 and TRBJ1-5, is DAMVIQNPRYQVTQFGKPVTLSCSQTLNHNVMYWYQQKSSQAPKLLFHYYDKDFNNEADTPDNFQSRRPNTSFCFLDIRSPGLGDTAMYLCATSRETGGNQPQHFGDGTRLSIL.

Considering frequency, this clonotype is medium-sized (0.01 to 0.1%). The chain links TRBV27 to TRBJ2-3; no DNA is available, so the TRBD2 call from TCRdb remains unchecked. The germline V gene has CDR1 MNHEY and CDR2 SMNVEV (reference sequence). There are 14 residues in the CDR3. The CDR3: CASSPREGTDTQYF.

J is TRBJ2-5 and V is TRBV20-1; TCRdb outputs TRBD2, but without DNA this stays unchecked. Germline V gives CDR1 DFQATT, CDR2 SNEGSKA (reference sequence). The CDR3 sequence is 14 residues long. CDR3: CSARTSGAQETKYF.

Frequency places this clonotype as medium-sized. V gene TRBV6-1 combines with J gene TRBJ2-3. This CDR3 has 11 residues. Germline-derived CDR1 and CDR2 are MNHNS and SASEGT. The chain's CDR3 is CASGEADTQYF.

V is TRBV5-6 and J is TRBJ2-1; the D call from TCRdb, TRBD2, cannot be confirmed without DNA. CDR3 size: 15 residues. Germline-derived CDR1 and CDR2 are SGHDT and YYEEEE. CDR3 sequence reads: CASSFSGGPYNEQFF.

This clonotype is labeled medium-sized based on frequency. The genes are TRBV13 and TRBJ2-3; the D call of TRBD2 rests on TCRdb alone, since no DNA is present to check it. Germline V gene lookup returns CDR1 PRHDT and CDR2 FYEKMQ (reference sequence). The CDR3 is 13 residues long. CDR3 region: CASSPAGADTQYF.

In terms of frequency, this clonotype is medium-sized. V is TRBV6-5 and J is TRBJ2-3; the TRBD2 assignment by TCRdb is unverifiable without DNA. CDR3 size: 16 residues. CDR1 and CDR2 (germline): MNHEY, SVGAGI. The CDR3 reads CASSRTSAFRTDTQYF.

This clonotype is identified as medium-sized from frequency. The rearrangement links TRBV15 to TRBJ2-7. Germline CDR1 is LNHNV and CDR2 is YYDKDF (reference sequence). This CDR3 has 14 residues. This chain's CDR3 is CATSFRFSAYEQYF.

Its frequency marks this clonotype as medium-sized (0.01 to 0.1%). This chain connects TRBV12-3 or TRBV12-4 to TRBJ2-3; TCRdb proposes TRBD1, but this gene call is untestable without DNA. The CDR3 consists of 16 residues. The CDR3 sequence is CASSLTGRTSTDTQYF.

V is TRBV6-6 and J is TRBJ2-7; no DNA is available, so the TRBD2 call from TCRdb remains unchecked. The CDR3 sequence is 17 residues long. Per germline, CDR1 MNHNY and CDR2 SVGAGI (reference sequence). CDR3 sequence: CASSDKRRETQSYEQYF.

Measured by frequency, this clonotype is medium-sized (0.01 to 0.1%). This chain links TRBV6-5 with TRBJ2-7; TCRdb reports TRBD2, a call that lacks DNA to check it against. The CDR3 covers 15 residues. Germline values: CDR1 MNHEY, CDR2 SVGAGI. The chain's CDR3 is CASSEGLAGAYEQYF.

This clonotype counts as medium-sized by frequency. This chain links TRBV13 with TRBJ2-7; TCRdb selects TRBD2, and the lack of DNA leaves this call unchecked. Germline assignment: CDR1 PRHDT and CDR2 FYEKMQ (reference sequence). The CDR3 sequence is 14 residues long. CDR3 residues: CASSPAGGGYEQYF.

In terms of frequency, this clonotype is medium-sized. The chain recombines TRBV19 with TRBJ2-6; no DNA is available, so the TRBD1 call from TCRdb remains unchecked. The CDR3 runs to 15 residues. The germline CDR1 and CDR2 sequences are LNHDA and SQIVND (reference sequence). CDR3 sequence reads: CASSVTGSGANVLTF.

The V and J genes are TRBV20-1 and TRBJ2-7; with no DNA, the TCRdb D assignment of TRBD2 cannot be verified. The CDR3 runs 15 residues. In germline, CDR1 is DFQATT, CDR2 SNEGSKA (reference sequence). CDR3 protein: CSARAPLAEVNGQYF.

This clonotype is medium-sized (0.01 to 0.1%) by frequency. The rearrangement links TRBV29-1 to TRBJ2-4; the TRBD1 assignment by TCRdb is unverifiable without DNA. The CDR3 is 13 residues long. Germline CDR1 is SQVTM and CDR2 is ANQGSEA. CDR3 loop: CSVGGAPENIQYF.

CDR3 in amino acids: CASIQPGQNSYEQYF. The chain links TRBV11-2 to TRBJ2-7; TCRdb selects TRBD1, and the lack of DNA leaves this call unchecked. This CDR3 is built from 15 residues. CDR1 is SGHAT, CDR2 FQNNGV, per germline.

V is TRBV24-1 and J is TRBJ1-3; the TCRdb call, TRBD1, lacks DNA for checking. In germline, CDR1 is KGHDR, CDR2 SFDVKD. CDR3 length equals 17 residues. The CDR3 sequence is CATSDLGDAGSGNTIYF.

This chain joins TRBV6-1 and TRBJ2-6; TCRdb lists TRBD2, though no DNA is available to test this call. The germline V gene encodes CDR1 MNHNS and CDR2 SASEGT. The CDR3 is 16 residues long. CDR3 sequence reads: CASWFRSPRGANVLTF.

Frequency places this clonotype as medium-sized (0.01 to 0.1%). V is TRBV18 and J is TRBJ2-5; TCRdb selects TRBD1, and the lack of DNA leaves this call unchecked. This CDR3 contains 15 residues. Germline lookup yields CDR1 KGHSH and CDR2 LQKENI. The CDR3 region is CASSPRTAYQETQYF.

The rearrangement links TRBV20-1 to TRBJ1-1; with no DNA, the TCRdb D assignment of TRBD1 cannot be verified. The CDR3 is 13 amino acids. Germline values: CDR1 DFQATT, CDR2 SNEGSKA (reference sequence). The CDR3 sequence: CSAAAPRNTEAFF.

This clonotype is identified as medium-sized from frequency. This chain uses TRBV6-5 with TRBJ2-1; TCRdb outputs TRBD2, but without DNA this stays unchecked. Germline assignment: CDR1 MNHEY and CDR2 SVGAGI. CDR3 length: 12 residues. CDR3 sequence reads: CASSPPGLQQFF.